These 19 T cell receptor beta chains originate from one sample sequenced in a study of CXCR4 blockade with PD-1 therapy in pancreatic cancer. Sequencing was performed with immunoSEQ multiplex PCR; in TCRdb, only in-frame clones are kept and a portion is missing. The data show about 15,000 clones, with over 55% seen just once and approximately 6% held by the top ten. Source material: tumor tissue. These receptors were obtained from a human donor with pancreatic ductal adenocarcinoma.

The V gene is TRBV28, the J gene TRBJ1-2, with D possibly matching TRBD1 (5 bases). V gave up 6 bases and J gave up 4 bases, with 18 bases separating them. The germline V gene has CDR1 MDHEN and CDR2 SYDVKM. This CDR3 contains 15 residues. The CDR3 DNA sequence: TGTGCCAGCAGAAACGGGGGGGGAGATGGCTATGGCTACACCTTC. Residues: CASRNGGGDGYGYTF.

The V and J genes are TRBV15 and TRBJ1-5, with D tentatively TRBD1 (5 bases). Germline lookup yields CDR1 LNHNV and CDR2 YYDKDF (reference sequence). The CDR3 runs to 14 residues. V was trimmed by 3 bases and J by 6 bases, leaving 12 bases between them. CDR3: CATSSRTGGQPQHF. CDR3 nucleotide sequence: TGTGCCACCAGCAGCCGGACCGGGGGTCAGCCCCAGCATTTT.

The gene calls are TRBV29-1 and TRBJ2-7; D may correspond to TRBD1 or TRBD2 (5 bases each). CDR1 is SQVTM, CDR2 ANQGSEA, per germline. V dropped 1 base and J dropped 6 bases, with 16 bases sitting between them. This CDR3 spans 14 amino acids. This chain's CDR3 is CSVEVWLAGAEQYF. CDR3 DNA sequence: TGCAGCGTTGAAGTCTGGCTAGCCGGGGCCGAGCAGTACTTC.

The genes are TRBV19 and TRBJ1-1; 9 bases are shared with TRBD1. The length of the CDR3 is 15 residues. With 8 bases clipped from V and 5 bases from J, the junction kept 12 bases outside the gene matches. Looked up from germline, CDR1 is LNHDA and CDR2 is SQIVND (reference sequence). CDR3 bases: TGTGCCAGTTCGGGACAGGGAGGCTTGGGGACTGAAGCTTTCTTT. Protein product: CASSGQGGLGTEAFF.

The chain carries TRBV30 and TRBJ2-7, with D possibly TRBD1 on 6 matching bases. Germline V gene sequence: CDR1 GTSNPN, CDR2 SVGIG (reference sequence). CDR3 length: 12 amino acids. The germline V and J ends were trimmed by 1 base and 4 bases, with 8 bases remaining between them. In DNA, the CDR3 is TGTGCCTGGAGTGCCGGACAGTACGAGCAGTACTTC. It encodes CAWSAGQYEQYF.

For this clone: The sample carries other DNA sequences with the same CDR3. This chain joins TRBV18 and TRBJ2-2, with D unclear. The V gene's germline CDR1 is KGHSH and CDR2 LQKENI. The CDR3 loop spans 15 amino acids. V shed 3 bases and J shed 2 bases, with 10 bases lying between them. The CDR3 DNA reads as TGTGCCAGCTCACCTTTTCGTGAAAACACCGGGGAGCTGTTTTTT. This gives the protein CASSPFRENTGELFF.

This clone was observed a few times. This chain uses TRBV11-3 with TRBJ2-1, with a tentative D call TRBD2 (5 bases). In germline, CDR1 is SGHNT, CDR2 YENEEA. The CDR3 length is 15 residues. The ends were cut back, 2 bases at V and 3 bases at J, with 11 bases in the middle. The CDR3 nucleotides are TGTGCCAGCAGCTTATTCACTAGTAGCTACAATGAGCAGTTCTTC. Protein product: CASSLFTSSYNEQFF.

The chain couples TRBV4-1 to TRBJ2-3; 7 nucleotides agree with TRBD1. Trimming at V came to 3 bases and at J to 0 bases, leaving 3 bases not matched to a gene. Germline V gives CDR1 MGHRA, CDR2 YSYEKL. CDR3 length: 15 residues. The CDR3 sequence: CASSHGTVSTDTQYF. Written as DNA, the CDR3 is TGCGCCAGCAGCCATGGGACAGTTAGCACAGATACGCAGTATTTT.

V usage is TRBV18 and J usage is TRBJ2-2; no clear D. V was pared by 3 bases and J by 0 bases, with 5 bases between. This CDR3 is built from 14 residues. Germline V gene lookup returns CDR1 KGHSH and CDR2 LQKENI. Here the CDR3 reads CASSPAANTGELFF. The CDR3 DNA sequence: TGTGCCAGCTCACCGGCAGCGAACACCGGGGAGCTGTTTTTT. The entire variable domain, with the rest obtained from reference TRBV18 and TRBJ2-2, is as follows: NAGVMQNPRHLVRRRGQEARLRCSPMKGHSHVYWYRQLPEEGLKFMVYLQKENIIDESGMPKERFSAEFPKEGPSILRIQQVVRGDSAAYFCASSPAANTGELFFGEGSRLTVL.

The genes are TRBV30 and TRBJ2-5; 9 positions match TRBD1. The CDR3 consists of 14 residues. With V trimmed by 2 bases and J by 4 bases, 5 bases remained unmatched. From germline, CDR1 is GTSNPN and CDR2 SVGIG (reference sequence). Written as DNA, the CDR3 is TGTGCCTGGAGTTTCGGGACAGGGATAGAGACCCAGTACTTC. Its protein product is CAWSFGTGIETQYF.

This clone was detected many times. The chain carries TRBV9 and TRBJ2-5; perhaps TRBD2 as D (5 bases). V lost 4 bases and J lost 2, with 12 bases in between. There are 14 residues in the CDR3. Germline lookup yields CDR1 SGDLS and CDR2 YYNGEE. CDR3 nucleotide sequence: TGTGCCAGCAGCCGCAGCGGAAAACAAGAGACCCAGTACTTC. Residues: CASSRSGKQETQYF.

V and J are TRBV18 and TRBJ2-5, with D uncertain. The CDR3 is 13 residues long. The V gene's germline CDR1 is KGHSH and CDR2 LQKENI. The ends were cut back, 2 bases at V and 4 bases at J, with 8 bases in the middle. The CDR3 region is CASSPAIRETQYF. The CDR3 bases are TGTGCCAGCTCACCAGCGATTCGAGAGACCCAGTACTTC.

This clone was seen a single time. V gene TRBV25-1 combines with J gene TRBJ2-7; 10 bases match TRBD2. The CDR3 extends over 13 amino acids. V dropped 8 bases and J dropped 2; count of bases not matched to a gene: 3. Germline values: CDR1 MGHDK, CDR2 SYGVNS. The chain's CDR3 is CASRTSGTYEQYF. Written as DNA, the CDR3 is TGTGCCAGCCGGACTAGCGGAACCTACGAGCAGTACTTC.

This chain connects TRBV28 to TRBJ2-1, with D perhaps TRBD1 or TRBD2 (6 bases each). Germline lookup yields CDR1 MDHEN and CDR2 SYDVKM. This CDR3 is 16 amino acids long. The V gene lost 3 bases and the J gene lost 0 bases, with 12 bases spanning the gap. The CDR3 loop reads CASSLGGRSSYNEQFF. CDR3 DNA: TGTGCCAGCAGTTTGGGGGGCAGGAGCTCCTACAATGAGCAGTTCTTC. The entire variable domain, with the rest obtained from reference TRBV28 and TRBJ2-1, is as follows: DVKVTQSSRYLVKRTGEKVFLECVQDMDHENMFWYRQDPGLGLRLIYFSYDVKMKEKGDIPEGYSVSREKKERFSLILESASTNQTSMYLCASSLGGRSSYNEQFFGPGTRLTVL.

With respect to this clone: The junction differs from germline at one of its ends, possibly a read error. The chain combines TRBV29-1 with TRBJ1-1; 7 bases are shared with TRBD1. This CDR3 region has 12 residues. From germline, CDR1 is SQVTM and CDR2 ANQGSEA. The CDR3 bases are TGCAGCGCCGCGACAGGGAACGCTGAAGCTTTCTTT. It specifies CSAATGNAEAFF.

The chain couples TRBV18 to TRBJ1-6; 10 bases fit TRBD1. Germline CDR1 reads KGHSH; CDR2 reads LQKENI. This CDR3 spans 17 amino acids. J gave up 4 bases and V 1 base, and 4 bases lay outside the gene matches. CDR3 region: CASSPQPGQGYNSPLHF. CDR3 nucleotides: TGTGCCAGCTCACCACAGCCGGGACAGGGGTATAATTCACCCCTCCACTTT.

The J gene is TRBJ2-1, the V gene TRBV9; D possibly corresponds to TRBD2 (5 bases). Germline-derived CDR1 and CDR2 are SGDLS and YYNGEE. Trimming pared 1 base from V and 9 bases from J, leaving 14 bases between. The CDR3 has 14 residues. The CDR3 region is CASSVTRASTEQFF. CDR3 in DNA: TGTGCCAGCAGCGTAACGAGGGCATCAACTGAGCAGTTCTTC.

This sequence joins TRBV15 and TRBJ2-4, with D unclear. Germline V gene sequence: CDR1 LNHNV, CDR2 YYDKDF (reference sequence). V lost 5 bases and J lost 0, with 11 bases in between. The CDR3 spans 15 residues. DNA for the CDR3: TGTGCCACCAGCTCCCCTGGGCTAGCCAAAAACATTCAGTACTTC. This codes for CATSSPGLAKNIQYF.

The CDR3 DNA follows: TGTGCCAGCGGACAGGGGGCTAACTATGGCTACACCTTC. Its protein product is CASGQGANYGYTF. The rearrangement uses TRBV28 and TRBJ1-2, with TRBD1 matching 10 bases. V shed 8 bases and J 0 bases; nucleotides not matched to a gene: 0. Germline-derived CDR1 and CDR2 are MDHEN and SYDVKM. This CDR3 spans 13 amino acids.